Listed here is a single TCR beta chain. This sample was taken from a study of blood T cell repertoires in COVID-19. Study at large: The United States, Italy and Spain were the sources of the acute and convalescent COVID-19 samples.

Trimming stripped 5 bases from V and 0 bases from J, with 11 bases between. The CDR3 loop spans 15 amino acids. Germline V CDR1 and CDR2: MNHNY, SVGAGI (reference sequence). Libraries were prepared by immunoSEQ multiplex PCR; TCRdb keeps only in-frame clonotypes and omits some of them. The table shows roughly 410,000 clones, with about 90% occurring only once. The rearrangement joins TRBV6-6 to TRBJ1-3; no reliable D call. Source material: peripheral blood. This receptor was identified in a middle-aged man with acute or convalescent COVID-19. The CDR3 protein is CASSPTPHSGNTIYF. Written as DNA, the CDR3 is TGTGCCAGCAGTCCGACTCCGCACTCTGGAAACACCATATATTTT.